This is a list of T cell receptor beta chains from one sample in a study of T-cell memory formation after mild COVID-19. TCRdb ran MiXCR on the 5' RACE reads and lists one entry per CDR3 protein. The sample lists over 250,000 distinct CDR3 sequences, 15% to 20% occurring once. Material: PBMCs or a T cell subset sorted from them (not recorded which). Source of these receptors: a young man who had mild COVID-19 (a few samples of this study predate the infection). Cell type and time point are not known. CDR3s include the opening cysteine and the closing phenylalanine or tryptophan. D genes are given only for firm matches. Rows give clone size only sometimes, using once, few, many, or a class for an expanded clone.

d_call	v_call	clone_size	j_call	cdr3_nt	cdr3_aa
TRBD1	TRBV3-1	few	TRBJ2-1	TGTGCCAGCAGCCAAGCAACGGGACAGTTATTCTTC	CASSQATGQLFF
-	TRBV12-3/TRBV12-4	many	TRBJ2-5	TGTGCCAGCAGTTCAGCGGACGGTGAGACCCAGTACTTC	CASSSADGETQYF
-	TRBV7-2	-	TRBJ2-3	TGTGCCAGCAGCTTAGGGAATAGTGGAACAGATACGCAGTATTTT	CASSLGNSGTDTQYF
-	TRBV5-1	-	TRBJ1-4	TGCGCCAGCAGCTTGCTCGGGTTGGAGGAAAAACTGTTTTTT	CASSLLGLEEKLFF
-	TRBV6-5	-	TRBJ1-2	TGTGCCAGCGCCAAGGGGGGCAGGTATGGCTACACCTTC	CASAKGGRYGYTF
TRBD2	TRBV20-1	-	TRBJ2-5	TGCAGTGCTAGTAGACTAGCGGGTTTTGGAGAGACCCAGTACTTC	CSASRLAGFGETQYF
-	TRBV5-1	-	TRBJ1-5	TGCGCCAGCAGCTTCCAGGGAGATCAGCCCCAGCATTTT	CASSFQGDQPQHF
-	TRBV21-1	few	TRBJ1-4	TGTGCCAGCAGCAAAGAGTGGGGACGTTGTGAAAAACTGTTTTTT	CASSKEWGRCEKLFF
TRBD1	TRBV6-5	few	TRBJ1-2	TGTGCCAGCAGTTACGGACAGGCTCTCTATGGCTACACCTTC	CASSYGQALYGYTF
TRBD1	TRBV2	-	TRBJ2-7	TGTGCCCGAAGCCGGGACAGGGTCTACGAGCAGTACTTC	CARSRDRVYEQYF
-	TRBV6-2/TRBV6-3	-	TRBJ1-5	TGTGCCAGCAGTAAATACAGAATCAATCAGCCCCAGCATTTT	CASSKYRINQPQHF
TRBD1	TRBV12-3/TRBV12-4	few	TRBJ1-1	TGTGCCAGCAGGCCGGACAGGGAGAACACTGAAGCTTTCTTT	CASRPDRENTEAFF
-	TRBV20-1	few	TRBJ2-7	TGCAGTGGCGCCTCTGGAGTGTTCTACGAGCAGTACTTC	CSGASGVFYEQYF
-	TRBV21-1	-	TRBJ1-6	TGTGCCAGCAGCAAAGCTTCCGACAGGGACGATAATTCACCCCTCCACTTT	CASSKASDRDDNSPLHF
-	TRBV18	-	TRBJ1-6	TGTGCCAGCTCGAATGATAAGGGGGGGACCTATAATTCACCCCTCCACTTT	CASSNDKGGTYNSPLHF
-	TRBV24-1	few	TRBJ1-1	TGTGCCACCAGTGGACCGAACACTGAAGCTTTCTTT	CATSGPNTEAFF
-	TRBV4-3	few	TRBJ1-2	TGCGCCAGCAGCCAAGATTGGCAGCGGCGTTATAACTATGGCTACACCTTC	CASSQDWQRRYNYGYTF
-	TRBV7-2	-	TRBJ1-1	TGTGCCAGCAGCTTACCGGGCAGAAACACTGAAGCTTTCTTT	CASSLPGRNTEAFF
-	TRBV20-1	-	TRBJ2-5	TGCAGTGCTCCCCACGGGGAGACCCAGTACTTC	CSAPHGETQYF
-	TRBV7-9	few	TRBJ2-2	TGTGCCAGCAGCATCGCAGGGTTGGTCGGGGAGCTGTTTTTT	CASSIAGLVGELFF
-	TRBV4-1	many	TRBJ1-1	TGCGCCAGCAGCCAAGAACGGCAGGCCCCCGCCGGGGATGCTTTCTTT	CASSQERQAPAGDAFF
-	TRBV7-7	many	TRBJ2-2	TGTGCCAGCAGCTTAGCACAGTTCACCGGGGAGCTGTTTTTT	CASSLAQFTGELFF
TRBD2	TRBV5-1	-	TRBJ2-1	TGCGCCAGCAGCTTATTAGCGGGGGGCCAAGGGAATGAGCAGTTCTTC	CASSLLAGGQGNEQFF
-	TRBV28	-	TRBJ1-2	TGTGCCAGCAGTTCGGCAGGGAGGAACTATGGCTACACCTTC	CASSSAGRNYGYTF
TRBD1	TRBV6-2/TRBV6-3	-	TRBJ2-7	TGTGCCAGCAGCCCCTGGGGACAGGGTACGTACGAGCAGTACTTC	CASSPWGQGTYEQYF
-	TRBV7-9	few	TRBJ1-2	TGTGCCAGCAGCTTATATGGGGATGGCTACACCTTC	CASSLYGDGYTF
-	TRBV29-1	-	TRBJ1-5	TGCAGCGCAAACGTGGGGGGGGGTCAGCCCCAGCATTTT	CSANVGGGQPQHF
-	TRBV6-5	-	TRBJ1-1	TGTGCCAGCAGTCCGAGGGCCTCAGGGAACACTGAAGCTTTCTTT	CASSPRASGNTEAFF
-	TRBV7-2	few	TRBJ1-2	TGTGCCAGCAGGCAACAGGGTAACTATGGCTACACCTTC	CASRQQGNYGYTF
-	TRBV7-6	many	TRBJ2-3	TGTGCCAGCAGCCCGCCCGGGGCAGATACGCAGTATTTT	CASSPPGADTQYF
-	TRBV7-9	few	TRBJ2-1	TGTGCCAGCAGCTCCCTCGCGGTTGACTACTATGAGCAGTTCTTC	CASSSLAVDYYEQFF
-	TRBV29-1	-	TRBJ1-1	TGCAGCGTTGCTAGGGCGCCCGAAGCTTTCTTT	CSVARAPEAFF
-	TRBV5-1	few	TRBJ2-2	TGCGCCAGCAGCTTGCAGGGAAGCGCCGGGGAGCTGTTTTTT	CASSLQGSAGELFF
-	TRBV29-1	many	TRBJ2-5	TGCAGCGGCCGGACAGAGCAAGAGACCCAGTACTTC	CSGRTEQETQYF
-	TRBV7-9	-	TRBJ2-3	TGTGCCAGCAGCACCCGGACCGGGGCGCAGTATTTT	CASSTRTGAQYF
TRBD1	TRBV12-3/TRBV12-4	many	TRBJ1-1	TGTGCCAGCACCCGAGGGGGGACAGGGGCGATGAACACTGAAGCTTTCTTT	CASTRGGTGAMNTEAFF
TRBD1	TRBV24-1	few	TRBJ2-3	TGTGCCACCAGTCCCGGACAGGGGAAGCCAGATACGCAGTATTTT	CATSPGQGKPDTQYF
-	TRBV5-1	few	TRBJ1-2	TGCGCCAGAATACCGACAGACTATGGCTACACCTTC	CARIPTDYGYTF
-	TRBV4-1	few	TRBJ2-7	TGCGCCAGCAGCCAAGATACGACCCCGGAGCAGTACTTC	CASSQDTTPEQYF
-	TRBV7-2	few	TRBJ1-5	TGTGCCAGCAGCTTTACAGGGTATAGCAATCAGCCCCAGCATTTT	CASSFTGYSNQPQHF
-	TRBV18	few	TRBJ2-2	TGTGCCAGCTCACCGGGCAGACCGAACACCGGGGAGCTGTTTTTT	CASSPGRPNTGELFF
-	TRBV19	many	TRBJ1-1	TGTGCCAGTGCTAGGCCAGCCAACACTGAAGCTTTCTTT	CASARPANTEAFF
-	TRBV6-1	-	TRBJ1-4	TGTGCCAGCAGTGAGCGGGGGGGGGCTGAAAAACTGTTTTTT	CASSERGGAEKLFF
TRBD2	TRBV4-3	-	TRBJ2-3	TGCGCCAGCAGCCAAATCCGAGCGGGGGGGCATGATACGCAGTATTTT	CASSQIRAGGHDTQYF
-	TRBV5-6	-	TRBJ2-7	TGTGCCAGCAGCTTGCAGGGAGCCTACGAGCAGTACTTC	CASSLQGAYEQYF
-	TRBV7-9	-	TRBJ2-3	TGTGCCAGCAGACCCCGGGAGCCTAGCACAGATACGCAGTATTTT	CASRPREPSTDTQYF
TRBD1	TRBV19	few	TRBJ2-3	TGTGCCAGTACCCCATCCGGGGACAGAGATACGCAGTATTTT	CASTPSGDRDTQYF
-	TRBV6-5	few	TRBJ1-1	TGTGCCAGCACCACGGGGGGGACCTACACTGAAGCTTTCTTT	CASTTGGTYTEAFF
-	TRBV5-1	many	TRBJ2-2	TGCGCCAGCAGCTTAGGCCACACCGGGGAGCTGTTTTTT	CASSLGHTGELFF
-	TRBV20-1	few	TRBJ1-6	TGCAGCGTACAGGGAGCTCATAATTCACCCCTCCACTTT	CSVQGAHNSPLHF
-	TRBV20-1	few	TRBJ2-7	TGCAGTGCGCCTCTAGGCTACGAGCAGTACTTC	CSAPLGYEQYF
TRBD1	TRBV6-5	-	TRBJ2-1	TGTGCCAGCAGTTACGGGGACAGGGGGGCTGAGCAGTTCTTC	CASSYGDRGAEQFF
-	TRBV29-1	-	TRBJ1-5	TGCAGCGTCCTTACGACAGATAGCAATCAGCCCCAGCATTTT	CSVLTTDSNQPQHF
-	TRBV5-1	-	TRBJ2-2	TGCGCCAGCAGCTTGGTCCACGCAACCGGGGAGCTGTTTTTT	CASSLVHATGELFF
-	TRBV9	-	TRBJ1-2	TGTGCCAGCAGCGTAGACCCCTCAACCAACTATGGCTACACCTTC	CASSVDPSTNYGYTF
TRBD1	TRBV3-1	few	TRBJ1-1	TGTGCCAGCAGCCAGTGGGACAGGGGGCTTGAAGCTTTCTTT	CASSQWDRGLEAFF
TRBD1	TRBV18	few	TRBJ1-2	TGTGCCAGCTCACGTGACAGGGCGGGCTATGGCTACACCTTC	CASSRDRAGYGYTF
TRBD2	TRBV7-6	-	TRBJ2-5	TGTGCCAGCAGCTTATCACTAGCGGGGATACATCAAGAGACCCAGTACTTC	CASSLSLAGIHQETQYF
TRBD2	TRBV10-3	few	TRBJ2-3	TGTGCCATCAGAGAAGGGACTAGCATGAGCACAGATACGCAGTATTTT	CAIREGTSMSTDTQYF
TRBD2	TRBV4-2	-	TRBJ2-1	TGTGCCAGCAGCCAGGGTAGCGGGGGGGCCGACAATGAGCAGTTCTTC	CASSQGSGGADNEQFF